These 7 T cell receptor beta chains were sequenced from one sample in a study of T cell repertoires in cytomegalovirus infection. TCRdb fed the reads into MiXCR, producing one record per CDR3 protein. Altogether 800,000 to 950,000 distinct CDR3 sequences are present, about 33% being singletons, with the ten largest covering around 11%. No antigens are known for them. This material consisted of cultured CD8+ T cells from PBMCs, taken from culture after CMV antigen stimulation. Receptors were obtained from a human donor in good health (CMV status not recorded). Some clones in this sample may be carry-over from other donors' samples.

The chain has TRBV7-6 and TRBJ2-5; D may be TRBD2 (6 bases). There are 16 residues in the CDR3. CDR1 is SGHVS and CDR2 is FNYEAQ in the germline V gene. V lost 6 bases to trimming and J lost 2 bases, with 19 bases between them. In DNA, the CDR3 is TGTGCCAGCAGTCTTCGCGGGGAGGAGTTGCAAGAGACCCAGTACTTC. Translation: CASSLRGEELQETQYF. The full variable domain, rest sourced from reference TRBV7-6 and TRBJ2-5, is GAGVSQSPRYKVTKRGQDVALRCDPISGHVSLYWYRQALGQGPEFLTYFNYEAQQDKSGLPNDRFSAERPEGSISTLTIQRTEQRDSAMYRCASSLRGEELQETQYFGPGTRLLVL.

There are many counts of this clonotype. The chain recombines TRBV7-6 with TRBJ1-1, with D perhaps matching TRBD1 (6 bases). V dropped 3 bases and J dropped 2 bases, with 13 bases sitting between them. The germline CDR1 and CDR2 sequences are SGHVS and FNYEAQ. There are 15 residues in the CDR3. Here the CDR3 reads CASSLQDSPNTEAFF. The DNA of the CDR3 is TGTGCCAGCAGCTTGCAGGACAGTCCCAACACTGAAGCTTTCTTT.

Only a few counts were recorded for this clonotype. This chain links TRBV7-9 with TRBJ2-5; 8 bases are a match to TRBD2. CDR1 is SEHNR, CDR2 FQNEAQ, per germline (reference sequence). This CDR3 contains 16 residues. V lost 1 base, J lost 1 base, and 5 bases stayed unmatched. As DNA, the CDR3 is TGTGCCAGCAGCTTAGGGCCGCGGGGGGCCCAAGAGACCCAGTACTTC. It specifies CASSLGPRGAQETQYF. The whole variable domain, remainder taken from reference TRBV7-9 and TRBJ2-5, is DTGVSQNPRHKITKRGQNVTFRCDPISEHNRLYWYRQTLGQGPEFLTYFQNEAQLEKSRLLSDRFSAERPKGSFSTLEIQRTEQGDSAMYLCASSLGPRGAQETQYFGPGTRLLVL.

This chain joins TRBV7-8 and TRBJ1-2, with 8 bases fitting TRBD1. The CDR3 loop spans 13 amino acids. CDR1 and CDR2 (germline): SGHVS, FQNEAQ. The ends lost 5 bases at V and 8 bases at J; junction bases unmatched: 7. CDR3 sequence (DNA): TGTGCCAGCAGCGCCAGGACAGGGCACGGCTACACCTTC. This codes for CASSARTGHGYTF.

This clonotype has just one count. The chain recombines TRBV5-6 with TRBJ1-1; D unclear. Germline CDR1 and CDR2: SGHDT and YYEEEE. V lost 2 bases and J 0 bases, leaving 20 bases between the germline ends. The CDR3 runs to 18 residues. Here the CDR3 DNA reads TGTGCCAGCAGCTTAACTAAGATAATGGTATCCTTGAACACTGAAGCTTTCTTT. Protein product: CASSLTKIMVSLNTEAFF.

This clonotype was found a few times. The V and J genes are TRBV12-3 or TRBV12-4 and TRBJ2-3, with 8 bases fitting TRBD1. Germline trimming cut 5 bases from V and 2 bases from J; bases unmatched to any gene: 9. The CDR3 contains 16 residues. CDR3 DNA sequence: TGTGCCAGCAGTCCGGCGGGACAGGCAGACACAGATACGCAGTATTTT. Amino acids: CASSPAGQADTDTQYF.

The CDR3 DNA follows: TGTGCCAGCATCCCGACTGTAAATGAGCAGTTCTTC. Translating gives CASIPTVNEQFF. The chain is built from TRBV6-1 and TRBJ2-1; no reliable D call. The CDR3 is made up of 12 amino acids. The V end lost 7 bases, the J end lost 7 bases, and 11 bases lay between the germline ends. The germline V gene has CDR1 MNHNS and CDR2 SASEGT.